Below, 20 T cell receptor beta chains from the same sample are listed, as sequenced in a study of cytomegalovirus exposure and HLA in healthy donors. The data were produced by immunoSEQ multiplex PCR, yet TCRdb's version contains in-frame clones alone and is incomplete. The sample contains fewer than 200,000 clones, around 84% of which appear only once. Material: PBMCs. All receptors come from a man between 18 and 35 years old in good health and CMV-seropositive.

The chain uses TRBV28 and TRBJ1-2; D gene unclear. Germline CDR1 is MDHEN and CDR2 is SYDVKM. This CDR3 comprises 13 residues. V shed 1 base and J shed 2 bases, with 5 bases lying between them. The CDR3 bases are TGTGCCAGCAGTTTATCGAGCAACTATGGCTACACCTTC. The encoded protein is CASSLSSNYGYTF.

The chain employs TRBV9 and TRBJ1-1; tentative D call: TRBD1 (6 bases). CDR3 length: 14 amino acids. V dropped 4 bases and J dropped 5 bases, with 15 bases sitting between them. In germline, CDR1 is SGDLS, CDR2 YYNGEE. This CDR3 reads CASSPEGVGTEAFF. The DNA of the CDR3 is TGTGCCAGCAGCCCCGAGGGGGTAGGGACTGAAGCTTTCTTT. Variable domain in full (rest from reference TRBV9 and TRBJ1-1): DSGVTQTPKHLITATGQRVTLRCSPRSGDLSVYWYQQSLDQGLQFLIQYYNGEERAKGNILERFSAQQFPDLHSELNLSSLELGDSALYFCASSPEGVGTEAFFGQGTRLTVV.

The chain links TRBV18 to TRBJ2-7; 9 nucleotides match TRBD2. The CDR3 is 15 amino acids. V lost 0 bases and J lost 4; bases outside the gene matches: 4. CDR1 and CDR2 from the germline V gene are KGHSH and LQKENI. The CDR3: CASSPPSGGPYEQYF. CDR3 sequence (DNA): TGTGCCAGCTCACCACCAAGCGGGGGGCCGTACGAGCAGTACTTC.

The chain employs TRBV29-1 and TRBJ1-5, with D possibly matching TRBD1 (6 bases). Looked up from germline, CDR1 is SQVTM and CDR2 is ANQGSEA. The ends were cut back, 6 bases at V and 0 bases at J, with 12 bases in the middle. The CDR3 has 14 residues. CDR3 DNA sequence: TGCAGCGTAACCCCAGGGGATAGCAATCAGCCCCAGCATTTT. The encoded protein is CSVTPGDSNQPQHF.

The genes are TRBV4-2 and TRBJ2-1, with D perhaps TRBD2 (5 bases). Germline V CDR1 and CDR2: LGHNA, YNFKEQ. V was cut by 0 bases and J by 0 bases, with 9 bases left in between. The CDR3 is 16 amino acids. The CDR3 region has the DNA TGTGCCAGCAGCCAAGATTTGAGCGGCTCCTACAATGAGCAGTTCTTC. The encoded protein is CASSQDLSGSYNEQFF.

The chain is built from TRBV29-1 and TRBJ2-2, with D uncertain. The CDR3 spans 13 residues. The germline V gene encodes CDR1 SQVTM and CDR2 ANQGSEA. V dropped 7 bases and J dropped 4 bases, with 13 bases sitting between them. CDR3 in DNA: TGCAGCGCCTCCCGCAGTTCCACCGGGGAGCTGTTTTTT. It codes for CSASRSSTGELFF.

The CDR3 loop reads CASSPGLAVETQYF. The CDR3 bases are TGTGCCAGCAGTCCGGGACTAGCGGTAGAGACCCAGTACTTC. The chain couples TRBV28 to TRBJ2-5; 11 bases are shared with TRBD2. CDR3 length: 14 residues. With V trimmed by 5 bases and J by 4 bases, 3 bases remained unmatched. Looked up from germline, CDR1 is MDHEN and CDR2 is SYDVKM.

This chain connects TRBV28 to TRBJ1-4; 7 bases line up with TRBD1. The CDR3 has 14 residues. With 8 bases clipped from V and 4 bases from J, the junction kept 7 bases outside the gene matches. From germline, CDR1 is MDHEN and CDR2 SYDVKM. The CDR3 DNA sequence: TGTGCCAGCGGACCGGGACAGATTAATGAAAAACTGTTTTTT. Translating gives CASGPGQINEKLFF.

The J gene is TRBJ1-1, the V gene TRBV27, with 7 bases lining up with TRBD1. The CDR3 is made up of 14 amino acids. Unmatched junction bases numbered 9, after V lost 6 bases and J lost 5 bases. In germline, CDR1 is MNHEY, CDR2 SMNVEV (reference sequence). For the CDR3, the DNA is TGTGCCAGCAGCCCCGGACAGGAATGGACTGAAGCTTTCTTT. It encodes CASSPGQEWTEAFF.

This clone was recorded a few times. This chain connects TRBV13 to TRBJ1-2; 9 nucleotides align to TRBD1. The CDR3 is 14 amino acids. The trim removed 5 bases at V and 8 bases at J, leaving 9 bases unmatched. The V gene's germline CDR1 is PRHDT and CDR2 FYEKMQ (reference sequence). CDR3 protein: CASSILQGAEGYTF. As DNA, the CDR3 is TGTGCCAGCAGCATACTACAGGGGGCAGAGGGCTACACCTTC.

The chain recombines TRBV2 with TRBJ2-1; 7 bases are a match to TRBD1. V shed 2 bases, J shed 5 bases, and the junction held 3 bases outside the gene matches. The V gene's germline CDR1 is SNHLY and CDR2 FYNNEI. The CDR3 spans 14 residues. CDR3 sequence reads: CASSEWTGDNEQFF. DNA of the CDR3: TGTGCCAGCAGTGAATGGACAGGAGACAATGAGCAGTTCTTC.

The J gene is TRBJ2-7, the V gene TRBV6-5; 7 nucleotides line up with TRBD1. CDR3 size: 13 residues. V gave up 10 bases and J gave up 3 bases; unmatched junction bases: 9. The V gene's germline CDR1 is MNHEY and CDR2 SVGAGI. The CDR3 loop reads CATRRDSNYEQYF. Here the CDR3 DNA reads TGTGCCACCCGCCGGGACAGCAACTACGAGCAGTACTTC.

This clone appeared once. V and J are TRBV28 and TRBJ1-2; D uncertain. The CDR3 is 16 residues long. V dropped 2 bases and J dropped 0 bases, with 13 bases sitting between them. Germline-derived CDR1 and CDR2 are MDHEN and SYDVKM. CDR3 protein: CASSLGAWGANYGYTF. CDR3 bases: TGTGCCAGCAGTTTAGGCGCGTGGGGAGCTAACTATGGCTACACCTTC.

The V call is TRBV11-3, the J call TRBJ2-1; 9 nucleotides match TRBD2. From germline, CDR1 is SGHNT and CDR2 YENEEA. The V segment lost 5 bases and the J segment 2 bases; nucleotides outside the gene matches: 4. CDR3 length: 15 residues. The DNA of the CDR3 is TGTGCCAGCAGCCCGCGCGGGGGGGCCTACAATGAGCAGTTCTTC. Its protein is CASSPRGGAYNEQFF. Full variable domain (remainder filled in from reference TRBV11-3 and TRBJ2-1): EAGVVQSPRYKIIEKKQPVAFWCNPISGHNTLYWYLQNLGQGPELLIRYENEEAVDDSQLPKDRFSAERLKGVDSTLKIQPAELGDSAVYLCASSPRGGAYNEQFFGPGTRLTVL.

The chain couples TRBV7-9 to TRBJ1-2; D uncertain. Looked up from germline, CDR1 is SEHNR and CDR2 is FQNEAQ (reference sequence). Between the trimmed V and J ends, which lost 0 bases and 4 bases, there was a span of 3 bases. The CDR3 consists of 12 residues. CDR3 bases: TGTGCCAGCAGCTTAGCCTCCTATGGCTACACCTTC. The encoded protein is CASSLASYGYTF.

In regard to this clone: Other DNA sequences of this sample code for an identical CDR3. The rearrangement links TRBV6-5 to TRBJ2-3; the match to TRBD2 covers 8 bases. The germline CDR1 and CDR2 sequences are MNHEY and SVGAGI. The V segment lost 2 bases and the J segment 2 bases; nucleotides outside the gene matches: 3. The length of the CDR3 is 15 residues. The CDR3: CASSYSGGNTDTQYF. The CDR3 DNA reads TGTGCCAGCAGTTACAGCGGGGGAAACACAGATACGCAGTATTTT.

This chain uses TRBV5-1 with TRBJ2-6, with D possibly matching TRBD2 (5 bases). The CDR3 contains 15 residues. Looked up from germline, CDR1 is SGHRS and CDR2 is YFSETQ. With 4 bases removed from V and 3 bases from J, the gap between germline ends came to 11 bases. As DNA, the CDR3 is TGCGCCAGCAGCCGGATCGGGGATGGGGCCAACGTCCTGACTTTC. Translated: CASSRIGDGANVLTF.

The table lists this clone with a count of one. The chain carries TRBV5-1 and TRBJ2-2; D ambiguous. The V gene's germline CDR1 is SGHRS and CDR2 YFSETQ. V was trimmed by 2 bases and J by 5 bases, leaving 13 bases between them. This CDR3 is built from 15 residues. DNA for the CDR3: TGCGCCAGCAGCTTAGGAACAGTGCAGACCGGGGAGCTGTTTTTT. Residues: CASSLGTVQTGELFF.

This clone came up once. V usage is TRBV5-1 and J usage is TRBJ2-7; 7 bases line up with TRBD2. V shed 5 bases, J shed 5 bases, and the junction held 4 bases outside the gene matches. CDR3 length: 12 residues. CDR1 is SGHRS and CDR2 is YFSETQ in the germline V gene. Here the CDR3 DNA reads TGCGCCAGCAGATATGGGGGGGACGAGCAGTACTTC. This sequence encodes CASRYGGDEQYF.

This chain connects TRBV6-5 to TRBJ1-1; D is ambiguous. The germline V gene encodes CDR1 MNHEY and CDR2 SVGAGI. V was cut by 0 bases and J by 3 bases, with 14 bases left in between. This CDR3 spans 16 amino acids. CDR3 nucleotides: TGTGCCAGCAGTTACTCTGTCAGGTGGATGCACACTGAAGCTTTCTTT. As protein: CASSYSVRWMHTEAFF.